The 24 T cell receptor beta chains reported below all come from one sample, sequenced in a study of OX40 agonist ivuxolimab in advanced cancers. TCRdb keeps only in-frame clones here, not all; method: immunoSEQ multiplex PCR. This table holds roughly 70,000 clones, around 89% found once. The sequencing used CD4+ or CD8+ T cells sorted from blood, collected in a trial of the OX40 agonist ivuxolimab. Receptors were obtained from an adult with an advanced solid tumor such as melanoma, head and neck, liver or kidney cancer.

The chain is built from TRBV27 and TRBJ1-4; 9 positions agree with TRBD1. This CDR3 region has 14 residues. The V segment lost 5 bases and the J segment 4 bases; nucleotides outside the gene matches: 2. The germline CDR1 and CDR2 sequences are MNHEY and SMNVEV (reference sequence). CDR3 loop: CASSRDRDNEKLFF. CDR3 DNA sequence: TGTGCCAGCAGTAGGGACAGGGATAATGAAAAACTGTTTTTT.

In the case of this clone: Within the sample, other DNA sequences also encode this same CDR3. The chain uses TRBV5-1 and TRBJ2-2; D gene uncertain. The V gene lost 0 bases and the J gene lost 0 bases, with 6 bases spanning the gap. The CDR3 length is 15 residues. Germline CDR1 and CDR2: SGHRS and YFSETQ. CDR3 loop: CASSLDAPNTGELFF. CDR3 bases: TGCGCCAGCAGCTTGGACGCTCCGAACACCGGGGAGCTGTTTTTT.

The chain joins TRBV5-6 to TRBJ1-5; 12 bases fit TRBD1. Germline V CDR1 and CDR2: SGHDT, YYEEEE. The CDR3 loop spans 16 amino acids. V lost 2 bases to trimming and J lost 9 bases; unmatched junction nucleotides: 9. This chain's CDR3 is CASSFGDRGRNGPQHF. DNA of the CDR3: TGTGCCAGCAGCTTCGGGGACAGGGGGCGGAATGGGCCCCAGCATTTT.

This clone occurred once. The CDR3 DNA reads as TGTGCCAGCGGGTTGGCTCTAAACCACAATGAGCAGTTCTTC. Amino acids: CASGLALNHNEQFF. The chain couples TRBV7-2 to TRBJ2-1, with D hard to call. Trimming cost V 8 bases and J 5 bases, with 16 bases left between them. CDR1 is SGHTA and CDR2 is FQGNSA in the germline V gene. CDR3 size: 14 residues.

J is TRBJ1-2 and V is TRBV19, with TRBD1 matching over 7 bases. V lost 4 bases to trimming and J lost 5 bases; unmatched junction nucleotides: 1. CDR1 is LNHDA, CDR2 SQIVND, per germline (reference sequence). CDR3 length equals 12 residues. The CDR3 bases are TGTGCCAGTAGTAGACAGGGATATGGCTACACCTTC. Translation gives CASSRQGYGYTF.

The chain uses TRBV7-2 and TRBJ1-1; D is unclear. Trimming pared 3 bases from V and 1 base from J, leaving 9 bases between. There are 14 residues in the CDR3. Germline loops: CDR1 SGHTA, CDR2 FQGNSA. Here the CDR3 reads CASSFRTENTEAFF. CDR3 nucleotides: TGTGCCAGCAGCTTTAGGACCGAGAACACTGAAGCTTTCTTT. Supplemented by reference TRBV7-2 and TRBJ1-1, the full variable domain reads GAGVSQSPSNKVTEKGKDVELRCDPISGHTALYWYRQSLGQGLEFLIYFQGNSAPDKSGLPSDRFSAERTGGSVSTLTIQRTQQEDSAVYLCASSFRTENTEAFFGQGTRLTVV.

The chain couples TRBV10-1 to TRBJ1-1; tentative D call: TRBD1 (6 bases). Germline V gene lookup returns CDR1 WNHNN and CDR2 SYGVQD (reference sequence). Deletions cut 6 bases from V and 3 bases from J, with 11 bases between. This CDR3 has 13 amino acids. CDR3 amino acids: CASSLDRYTEAFF. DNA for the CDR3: TGCGCCAGCAGCCTCGACAGGTACACTGAAGCTTTCTTT.

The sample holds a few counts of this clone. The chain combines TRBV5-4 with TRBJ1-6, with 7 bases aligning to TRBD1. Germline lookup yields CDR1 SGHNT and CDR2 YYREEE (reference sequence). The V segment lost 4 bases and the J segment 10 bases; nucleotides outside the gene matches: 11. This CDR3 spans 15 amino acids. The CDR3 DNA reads TGTGCCAGCAGCGTAGACAGGGTAGAGGTCTCACCCCTCCACTTT. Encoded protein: CASSVDRVEVSPLHF.

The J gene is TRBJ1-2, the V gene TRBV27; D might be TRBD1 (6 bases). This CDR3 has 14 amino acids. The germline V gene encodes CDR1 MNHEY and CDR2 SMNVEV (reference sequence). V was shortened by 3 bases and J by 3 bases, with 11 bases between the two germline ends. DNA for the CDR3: TGTGCCAGCAGTTTCGCAGGGGCGGACTATGGCTACACCTTC. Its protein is CASSFAGADYGYTF.

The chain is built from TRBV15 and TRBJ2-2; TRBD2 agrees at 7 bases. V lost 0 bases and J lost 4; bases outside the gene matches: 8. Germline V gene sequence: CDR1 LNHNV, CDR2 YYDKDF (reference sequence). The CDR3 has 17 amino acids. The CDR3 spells CATSRDRRLAFTGELFF. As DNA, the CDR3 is TGTGCCACCAGCAGAGATCGGAGACTAGCTTTCACCGGGGAGCTGTTTTTT.

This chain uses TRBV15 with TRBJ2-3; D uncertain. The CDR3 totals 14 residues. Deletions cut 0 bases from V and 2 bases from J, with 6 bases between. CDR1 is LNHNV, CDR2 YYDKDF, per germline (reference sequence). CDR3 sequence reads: CATSRDIFTDTQYF. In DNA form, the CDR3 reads TGTGCCACCAGCAGAGATATTTTCACAGATACGCAGTATTTT.

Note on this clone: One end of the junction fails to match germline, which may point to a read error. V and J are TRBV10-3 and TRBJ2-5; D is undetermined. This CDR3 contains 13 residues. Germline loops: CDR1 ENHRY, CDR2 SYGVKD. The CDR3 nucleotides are TGTGCCATCAGCCCGACTTACCAGGAGACCCAGTACTTC. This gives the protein CAISPTYQETQYF.

CDR3 protein: CATGTGYSNQPQHF. The CDR3 nucleotides read TGTGCCACTGGGACAGGCTATAGCAATCAGCCCCAGCATTTT. The V and J genes are TRBV19 and TRBJ1-5; 8 bases agree with TRBD1. The CDR3 is made up of 14 amino acids. The V segment lost 10 bases and the J segment 0 bases; nucleotides outside the gene matches: 5. The germline gives CDR1 LNHDA, CDR2 SQIVND (reference sequence).

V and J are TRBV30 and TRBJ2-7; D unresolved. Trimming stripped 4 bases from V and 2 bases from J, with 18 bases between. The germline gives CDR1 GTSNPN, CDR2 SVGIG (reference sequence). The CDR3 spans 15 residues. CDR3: CAWNSWGTTTYEQYF. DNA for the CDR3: TGTGCCTGGAACTCCTGGGGTACAACGACCTACGAGCAGTACTTC.

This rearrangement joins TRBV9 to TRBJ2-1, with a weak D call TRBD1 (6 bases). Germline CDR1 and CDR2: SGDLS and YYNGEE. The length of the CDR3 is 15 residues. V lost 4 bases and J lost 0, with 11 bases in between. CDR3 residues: CASSIDRSSYNEQFF. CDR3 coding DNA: TGTGCCAGCAGCATAGACAGGAGCTCCTACAATGAGCAGTTCTTC. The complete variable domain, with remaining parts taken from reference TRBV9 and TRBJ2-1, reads DSGVTQTPKHLITATGQRVTLRCSPRSGDLSVYWYQQSLDQGLQFLIQYYNGEERAKGNILERFSAQQFPDLHSELNLSSLELGDSALYFCASSIDRSSYNEQFFGPGTRLTVL.

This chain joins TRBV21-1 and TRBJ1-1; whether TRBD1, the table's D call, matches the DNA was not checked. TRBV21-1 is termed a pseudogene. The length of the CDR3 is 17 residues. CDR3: CASSKPRTGGEYTEAFF. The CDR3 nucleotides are TGTGCCAGCAGCAAACCCCGGACAGGGGGCGAATACACTGAAGCTTTCTTT.

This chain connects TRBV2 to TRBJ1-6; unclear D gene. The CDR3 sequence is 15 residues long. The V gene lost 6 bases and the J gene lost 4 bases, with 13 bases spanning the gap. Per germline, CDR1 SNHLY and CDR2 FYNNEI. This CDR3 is CASSTQGPYNSPLHF. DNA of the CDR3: TGTGCCAGCAGCACCCAAGGGCCATATAATTCACCCCTCCACTTT.

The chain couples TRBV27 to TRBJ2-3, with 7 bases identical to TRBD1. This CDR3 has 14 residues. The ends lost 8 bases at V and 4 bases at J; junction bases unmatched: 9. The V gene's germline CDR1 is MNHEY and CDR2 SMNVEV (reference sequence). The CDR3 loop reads CASVGAQGADTQYF. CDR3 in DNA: TGTGCCAGCGTAGGGGCCCAGGGGGCAGATACGCAGTATTTT.

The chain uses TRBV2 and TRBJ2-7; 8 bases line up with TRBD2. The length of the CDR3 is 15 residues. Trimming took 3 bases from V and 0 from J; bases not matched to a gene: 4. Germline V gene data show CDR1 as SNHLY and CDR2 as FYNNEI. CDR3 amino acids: CASSDQAGDSYEQYF. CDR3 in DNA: TGTGCCAGCAGTGATCAAGCGGGGGACTCCTACGAGCAGTACTTC.

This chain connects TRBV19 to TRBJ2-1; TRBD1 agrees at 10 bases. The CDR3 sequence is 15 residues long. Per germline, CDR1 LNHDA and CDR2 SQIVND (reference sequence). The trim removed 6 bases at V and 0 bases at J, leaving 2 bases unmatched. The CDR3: CASRTGGSSYNEQFF. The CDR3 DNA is TGTGCCAGTAGGACAGGGGGCAGCTCCTACAATGAGCAGTTCTTC.

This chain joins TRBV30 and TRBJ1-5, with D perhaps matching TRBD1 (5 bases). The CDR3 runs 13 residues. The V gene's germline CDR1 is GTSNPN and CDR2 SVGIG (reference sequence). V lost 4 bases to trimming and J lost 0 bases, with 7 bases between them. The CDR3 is CAWNQGSNQPQHF. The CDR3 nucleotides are TGTGCCTGGAATCAGGGTAGCAATCAGCCCCAGCATTTT.

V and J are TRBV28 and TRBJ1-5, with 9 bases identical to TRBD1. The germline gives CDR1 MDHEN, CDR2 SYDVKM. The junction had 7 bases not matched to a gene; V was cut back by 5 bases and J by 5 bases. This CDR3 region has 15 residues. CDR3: CASSRGQGNDQPQHF. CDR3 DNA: TGTGCCAGCAGTCGGGGACAGGGTAACGATCAGCCCCAGCATTTT. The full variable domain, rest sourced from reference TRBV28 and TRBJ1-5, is DVKVTQSSRYLVKRTGEKVFLECVQDMDHENMFWYRQDPGLGLRLIYFSYDVKMKEKGDIPEGYSVSREKKERFSLILESASTNQTSMYLCASSRGQGNDQPQHFGDGTRLSIL.

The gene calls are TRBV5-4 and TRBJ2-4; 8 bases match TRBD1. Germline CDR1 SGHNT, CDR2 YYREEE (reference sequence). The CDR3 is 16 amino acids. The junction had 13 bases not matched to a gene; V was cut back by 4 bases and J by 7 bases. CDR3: CASSLNGQGMVNIQYF. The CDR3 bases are TGTGCCAGCAGCCTAAATGGACAGGGAATGGTTAACATTCAGTACTTC.

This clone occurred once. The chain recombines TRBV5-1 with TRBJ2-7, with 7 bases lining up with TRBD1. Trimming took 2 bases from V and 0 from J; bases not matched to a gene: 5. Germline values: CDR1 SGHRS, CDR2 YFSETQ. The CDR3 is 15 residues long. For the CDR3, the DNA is TGCGCCAGCAGCTTTACAGGGGTCCACTCCTACGAGCAGTACTTC. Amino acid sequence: CASSFTGVHSYEQYF.